These 20 T cell receptor beta chains were sequenced from one sample in a study of cytomegalovirus exposure and HLA in healthy donors. Profiling relied on immunoSEQ multiplex PCR, and the TCRdb table lists in-frame clones only, not all of them. The table has around 190,000 clones, more than 75% seen once. Sequenced: PBMCs. These receptors came from a man aged 25-45 years in good health and CMV-seropositive.

V and J are TRBV9 and TRBJ2-7; D is ambiguous. Germline CDR1 SGDLS, CDR2 YYNGEE. The CDR3 runs 14 residues. Trimming cost V 0 bases and J 0 bases, with 7 bases left between them. The CDR3 nucleotides read TGTGCCAGCAGCGTAGGTCAGTCCTCCTACGAGCAGTACTTC. Its translation: CASSVGQSSYEQYF.

The genes are TRBV29-1 and TRBJ2-1; TRBD1 might be the D (6 bases). The length of the CDR3 is 12 residues. CDR1 is SQVTM, CDR2 ANQGSEA, per germline. Trimming left V 3 bases short and J 3 bases short, with 6 bases between. The CDR3 nucleotides are TGCAGCGTTGAGGGACACTACAATGAGCAGTTCTTC. Its protein is CSVEGHYNEQFF.

Remarks on this clone: Other DNA sequences in this sample translate to the same CDR3. The chain links TRBV27 to TRBJ2-3, with unresolved D. V shed 2 bases and J shed 6 bases, with 6 bases lying between them. Looked up from germline, CDR1 is MNHEY and CDR2 is SMNVEV (reference sequence). This CDR3 is built from 12 residues. CDR3 amino acids: CASSLIGDTQYF. CDR3 nucleotides: TGTGCCAGCAGTTTAATCGGGGATACGCAGTATTTT.

Only a few counts were recorded for this clone. The chain uses TRBV2 and TRBJ2-2; D could derive from TRBD1 or TRBD2 (6 bases each). CDR1 is SNHLY and CDR2 is FYNNEI in the germline V gene. Trimming removed 11 bases at V and 0 bases at J, with 13 bases between. This CDR3 contains 14 residues. CDR3 in DNA: TGTGCCCTAGGGGGGAACGCGAACACCGGGGAGCTGTTTTTT. Amino acid sequence: CALGGNANTGELFF. Variable domain in full (rest from reference TRBV2 and TRBJ2-2): EPEVTQTPSHQVTQMGQEVILRCVPISNHLYFYWYRQILGQKVEFLVSFYNNEISEKSEIFDDQFSVERPDGSNFTLKIRSTKLEDSAMYFCALGGNANTGELFFGEGSRLTVL.

The V gene is TRBV5-1, the J gene TRBJ1-1, with 9 positions matching TRBD1. The CDR3 loop spans 14 amino acids. Germline loops: CDR1 SGHRS, CDR2 YFSETQ. J gave up 6 bases and V 4 bases, and 7 bases lay outside the gene matches. The CDR3 DNA is TGCGCCAGCAGCGCCCGGGACAGGGCAGCTGAAGCTTTCTTT. This translates into CASSARDRAAEAFF.

The chain carries TRBV4-3 and TRBJ2-2; D ambiguous. This CDR3 region has 15 residues. Germline CDR1 is LGHNA and CDR2 is YSLEER. V was cut by 0 bases and J by 4 bases, with 9 bases left in between. This chain's CDR3 is CASSQETRATGELFF. The CDR3, as DNA: TGCGCCAGCAGCCAAGAGACCCGGGCCACCGGGGAGCTGTTTTTT.

This sequence joins TRBV2 and TRBJ1-5; D might be TRBD1 (6 bases). Trimming pared 11 bases from V and 1 base from J, leaving 12 bases between. The CDR3 is made up of 13 amino acids. The germline V gene has CDR1 SNHLY and CDR2 FYNNEI. CDR3 DNA sequence: TGTGCCGTGAGGACAGCAAGCAATCAGCCCCAGCATTTT. Protein sequence: CAVRTASNQPQHF. Supplemented by reference TRBV2 and TRBJ1-5, the full variable domain reads EPEVTQTPSHQVTQMGQEVILRCVPISNHLYFYWYRQILGQKVEFLVSFYNNEISEKSEIFDDQFSVERPDGSNFTLKIRSTKLEDSAMYFCAVRTASNQPQHFGDGTRLSIL.

This chain uses TRBV7-6 with TRBJ1-1, with unresolved D. The germline V gene has CDR1 SGHVS and CDR2 FNYEAQ. The length of the CDR3 is 15 residues. With 0 bases removed from V and 1 base from J, the gap between germline ends came to 9 bases. CDR3 region: CASSLAGSGNTEAFF. The CDR3 bases are TGTGCCAGCAGCTTAGCGGGGTCAGGGAACACTGAAGCTTTCTTT.

The V and J genes are TRBV2 and TRBJ2-3; 9 bases agree with TRBD2. The germline V gene encodes CDR1 SNHLY and CDR2 FYNNEI. V lost 5 bases and J lost 2; bases outside the gene matches: 5. This CDR3 is built from 15 residues. The CDR3 sequence: CASSRLAGITDTQYF. CDR3 DNA: TGTGCCAGCAGTAGGCTAGCGGGAATCACAGATACGCAGTATTTT. The whole variable domain, filled in from reference TRBV2 and TRBJ2-3, reads EPEVTQTPSHQVTQMGQEVILRCVPISNHLYFYWYRQILGQKVEFLVSFYNNEISEKSEIFDDQFSVERPDGSNFTLKIRSTKLEDSAMYFCASSRLAGITDTQYFGPGTRLTVL.

The chain links TRBV30 to TRBJ1-2; D gene unclear. The germline CDR1 and CDR2 sequences are GTSNPN and SVGIG (reference sequence). Trimming removed 5 bases from V and 0 bases from J, with 16 bases in between. This CDR3 is 15 amino acids long. The CDR3 region is CAWESGPEANYGYTF. In DNA form, the CDR3 reads TGTGCCTGGGAATCCGGGCCCGAAGCTAACTATGGCTACACCTTC. Filled out from reference TRBV30 and TRBJ1-2, the complete variable domain reads SQTIHQWPATLVQPVGSPLSLECTVEGTSNPNLYWYRQAAGRGLQLLFYSVGIGQISSEVPQNLSASRPQDRQFILSSKKLLLSDSGFYLCAWESGPEANYGYTFGSGTRLTVV.

This clone has a single count. V usage is TRBV27 and J usage is TRBJ1-4; tentatively, D is TRBD1 (5 bases). CDR1 MNHEY and CDR2 SMNVEV come from the germline V gene (reference sequence). Trimming took off 6 bases at V and 5 bases at J, with 19 bases between the two ends. This CDR3 is 16 amino acids long. The CDR3 sequence: CASSRTGTHPNEKLFF. The CDR3 bases are TGTGCCAGCAGCCGAACCGGGACCCATCCCAATGAAAAACTGTTTTTT.

The chain employs TRBV5-1 and TRBJ1-1, with D tentatively TRBD1 (5 bases). This CDR3 has 15 residues. Per the germline V gene, CDR1 is SGHRS and CDR2 is YFSETQ. Trimming removed 7 bases from V and 0 bases from J, with 16 bases in between. Here the CDR3 reads CASSRDGTMNTEAFF. The CDR3 nucleotides are TGCGCCAGCTCCCGAGACGGGACCATGAACACTGAAGCTTTCTTT.

This chain joins TRBV27 and TRBJ2-7; TRBD2 aligns across 7 bases. Per the germline V gene, CDR1 is MNHEY and CDR2 is SMNVEV (reference sequence). The CDR3 runs to 17 residues. V shed 6 bases, J shed 0 bases, and the junction held 14 bases outside the gene matches. The CDR3 DNA follows: TGTGCCAGCAGCGCCTTTGTCCGGGTAGCGGGCTCCTACGAGCAGTACTTC. The encoded protein is CASSAFVRVAGSYEQYF.

The chain is built from TRBV18 and TRBJ2-7, with D unresolved. Germline CDR1 reads KGHSH; CDR2 reads LQKENI. The germline V and J ends were trimmed by 2 bases and 5 bases, with 16 bases remaining between them. CDR3 length: 15 residues. DNA for the CDR3: TGTGCCAGCTCACCAAGGCCAACAAGTGCCCACGAGCAGTACTTC. This translates into CASSPRPTSAHEQYF.

This clone appeared once. One junction end disagrees with the germline gene, perhaps due to a read error. The chain employs TRBV5-4 and TRBJ2-7, with a tentative D call TRBD1 (5 bases). Germline CDR1 is SGHNT and CDR2 is YYREEE (reference sequence). CDR3 size: 15 residues. The CDR3 is CASSLFGQGSHEQYF. CDR3 sequence (DNA): TGTGCCAGCAGCTTGTTTGGCCAGGGCTCCCACGAGCAGTACTTC.

The table lists this clone with a count of one. This rearrangement joins TRBV6-5 to TRBJ1-6, with D uncertain. With 0 bases removed from V and 7 bases from J, the gap between germline ends came to 4 bases. The CDR3 covers 13 residues. Germline CDR1 is MNHEY and CDR2 is SVGAGI. CDR3 amino acids: CASSYSQNSPLHF. CDR3 DNA: TGTGCCAGCAGTTACTCACAAAATTCACCCCTCCACTTT.

This chain links TRBV15 with TRBJ2-1, with TRBD2 matching 9 bases. After removal of 3 bases from V and 1 base from J, the junction contained 4 bases not matched to a gene. The germline V gene has CDR1 LNHNV and CDR2 YYDKDF (reference sequence). This CDR3 spans 16 amino acids. For the CDR3, the DNA is TGTGCCACCAGCAGTGGGACTAGCCTTTCCTACAATGAGCAGTTCTTC. Translated, it gives CATSSGTSLSYNEQFF.

This chain uses TRBV25-1 with TRBJ1-1, with a possible D match to TRBD1 (6 bases). Germline lookup yields CDR1 MGHDK and CDR2 SYGVNS. The V gene lost 3 bases and the J gene lost 3 bases, with 17 bases spanning the gap. The CDR3 length is 16 residues. The CDR3 reads CASSDVARGEDTEAFF. In nucleotides, the CDR3 is TGTGCCAGCAGTGATGTCGCCAGGGGAGAGGACACTGAAGCTTTCTTT.

The CDR3 reads CASSQKSGANVLTF. In DNA, the CDR3 is TGTGCCAGCAGCCAAAAATCTGGGGCCAACGTCCTGACTTTC. V is TRBV7-9 and J is TRBJ2-6; D unclear. With 5 bases removed from V and 1 base from J, the gap between germline ends came to 6 bases. Germline V gene lookup returns CDR1 SEHNR and CDR2 FQNEAQ (reference sequence). The CDR3 is made up of 14 amino acids.

CDR3 region: CASTSRGEYNQPQHF. The CDR3 nucleotides are TGTGCCAGCACCTCAAGGGGTGAATACAATCAGCCCCAGCATTTT. V is TRBV6-1 and J is TRBJ1-5; tentatively, D is TRBD1 (5 bases). The germline V gene has CDR1 MNHNS and CDR2 SASEGT. The germline V and J ends were trimmed by 7 bases and 3 bases, with 16 bases remaining between them. This CDR3 has 15 amino acids.